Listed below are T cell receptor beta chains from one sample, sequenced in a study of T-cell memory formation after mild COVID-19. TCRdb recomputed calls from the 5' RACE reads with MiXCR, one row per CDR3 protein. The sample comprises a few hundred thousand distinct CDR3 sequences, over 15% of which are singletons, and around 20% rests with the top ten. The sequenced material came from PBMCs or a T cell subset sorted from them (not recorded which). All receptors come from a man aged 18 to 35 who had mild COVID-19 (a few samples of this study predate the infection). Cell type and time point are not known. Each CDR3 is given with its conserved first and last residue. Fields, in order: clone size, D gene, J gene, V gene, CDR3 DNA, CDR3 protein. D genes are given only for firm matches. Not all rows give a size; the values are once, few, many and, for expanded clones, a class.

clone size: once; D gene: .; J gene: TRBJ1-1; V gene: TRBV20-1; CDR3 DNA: TGCAGTGCTAGTCTTACCGGCAGGGGGAACACTGAAGCTTTCTTT; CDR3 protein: CSASLTGRGNTEAFF
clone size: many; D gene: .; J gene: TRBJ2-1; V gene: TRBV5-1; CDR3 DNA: TGCGCCAGCAGCTTGGAAGCTGGTGAGCAGTTCTTC; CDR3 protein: CASSLEAGEQFF
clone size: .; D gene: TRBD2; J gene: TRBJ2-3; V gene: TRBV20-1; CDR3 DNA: TGCAGTGCTAGTGATAGCGGGGGGGGAGATACGCAGTATTTT; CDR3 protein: CSASDSGGGDTQYF
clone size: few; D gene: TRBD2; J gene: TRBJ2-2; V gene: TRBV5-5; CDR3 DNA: TGTGCCAGCAGCCCGGGGACTAGCGAGACCGGGGAGCTGTTTTTT; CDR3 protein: CASSPGTSETGELFF
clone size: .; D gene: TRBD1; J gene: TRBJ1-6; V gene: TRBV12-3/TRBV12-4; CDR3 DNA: TGTGCCAGCAGTGACAGGGGCTTCAAGGATTCACCCCTCCACTTT; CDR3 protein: CASSDRGFKDSPLHF
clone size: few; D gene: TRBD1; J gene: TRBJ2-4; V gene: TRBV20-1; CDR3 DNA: TGCAGTGCTAGAGATCCATTAAAAGGACAGGGAAACATTCAGTACTTC; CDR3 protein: CSARDPLKGQGNIQYF
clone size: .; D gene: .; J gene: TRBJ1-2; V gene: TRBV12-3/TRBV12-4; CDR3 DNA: TGTGCCAGCCATACTCCCGGGACTGGGGGCTACACCTTC; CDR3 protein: CASHTPGTGGYTF
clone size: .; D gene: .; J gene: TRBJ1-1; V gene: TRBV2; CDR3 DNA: TGTGCCAGCAGTGACCGGGACACTGAAGCTTTCTTT; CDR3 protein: CASSDRDTEAFF
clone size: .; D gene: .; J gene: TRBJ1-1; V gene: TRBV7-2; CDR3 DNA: TGTGCCAGCAGCCAAAGTCCCCTTCAATGGGAAGCTTTCTTT; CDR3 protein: CASSQSPLQWEAFF
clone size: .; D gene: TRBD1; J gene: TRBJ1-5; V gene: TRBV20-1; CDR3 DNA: TGCAGTGCCAAAGGACAGGGCCATCAGCCCCAGCATTTT; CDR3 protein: CSAKGQGHQPQHF
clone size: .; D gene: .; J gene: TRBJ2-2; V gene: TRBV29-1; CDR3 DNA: TGCAGCGTTGATTCCGGCACTCTTAACACCGGGGAGCTGTTTTTT; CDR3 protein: CSVDSGTLNTGELFF
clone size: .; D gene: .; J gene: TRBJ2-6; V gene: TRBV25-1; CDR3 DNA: TGTGCCAGCAGTGAATATCGCTTCTCTGGGGCCAACGTCCTGACTTTC; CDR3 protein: CASSEYRFSGANVLTF
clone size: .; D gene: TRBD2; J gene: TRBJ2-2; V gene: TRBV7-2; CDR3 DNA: TGTGCCAGCAGGCGGGGTAGCGGGGGCAACACCGGGGAGCTGTTTTTT; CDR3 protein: CASRRGSGGNTGELFF
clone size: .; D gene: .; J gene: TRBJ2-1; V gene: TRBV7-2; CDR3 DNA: TGTGCCAGCCTCTTTCAGACGGGGAATGAGCAGTTCTTC; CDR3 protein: CASLFQTGNEQFF
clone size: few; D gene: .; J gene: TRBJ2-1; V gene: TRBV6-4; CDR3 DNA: TGTGCCAGCAGTGCCACTAGCTTGAGGTCCTACAATGAGCAGTTCTTC; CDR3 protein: CASSATSLRSYNEQFF
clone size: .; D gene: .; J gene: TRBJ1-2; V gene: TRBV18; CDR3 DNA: TGTGCCAGCTCATCGACAGGCTCAGCTAACTATGGCTACACCTTC; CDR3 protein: CASSSTGSANYGYTF
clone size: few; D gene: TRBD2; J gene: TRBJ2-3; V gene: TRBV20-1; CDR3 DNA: TGCAGTGCTAGAGATACCGGGACTAGGGGCGATACGCAGTATTTT; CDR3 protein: CSARDTGTRGDTQYF
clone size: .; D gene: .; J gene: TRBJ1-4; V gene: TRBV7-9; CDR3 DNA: TGTGCCAGCAGCTTAGGGACCCCCAGCCGACTCTTGTTTTTT; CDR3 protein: CASSLGTPSRLLFF
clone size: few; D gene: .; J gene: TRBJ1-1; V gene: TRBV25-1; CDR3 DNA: TGTGCCAGCAGTTTAACAGGGCACGGCACTGAAGCTTTCTTT; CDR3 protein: CASSLTGHGTEAFF
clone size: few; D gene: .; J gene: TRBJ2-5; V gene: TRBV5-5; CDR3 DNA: TGTGCCAGCAGCTCCCCACCCCACTACGACCAAGAGACCCAGTACTTC; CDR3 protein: CASSSPPHYDQETQYF
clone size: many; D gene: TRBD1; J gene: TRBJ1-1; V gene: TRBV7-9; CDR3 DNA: TGTGCCAGCAGCCTTATAACAGGGGGCTCCCGGACTGAAGCTTTCTTT; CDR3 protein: CASSLITGGSRTEAFF
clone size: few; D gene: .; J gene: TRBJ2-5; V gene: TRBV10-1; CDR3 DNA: TGCGCCAGCAGTGAGTCTCGGGGGCTGGGGGAGACCCAGTACTTC; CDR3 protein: CASSESRGLGETQYF
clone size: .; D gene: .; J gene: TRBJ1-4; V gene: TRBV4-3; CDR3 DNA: TGCGCCAGCAGCCCATACAGGGCTGAAAAACTGTTTTTT; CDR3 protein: CASSPYRAEKLFF
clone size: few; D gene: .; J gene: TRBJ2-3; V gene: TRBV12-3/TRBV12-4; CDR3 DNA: TGTGCCAGCAGCCCAGGGGATTCTCTCACAGATACGCAGTATTTT; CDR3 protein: CASSPGDSLTDTQYF
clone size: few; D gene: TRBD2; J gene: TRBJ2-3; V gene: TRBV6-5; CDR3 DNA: TGTGCCAGCAGCCCCCTAGCGGGCCATACGCAGTATTTT; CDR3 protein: CASSPLAGHTQYF
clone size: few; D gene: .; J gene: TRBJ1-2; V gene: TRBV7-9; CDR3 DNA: TGTGCCAGCAGCTTTTCCGGGGGAAACTATGGCTACACCTTC; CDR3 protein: CASSFSGGNYGYTF
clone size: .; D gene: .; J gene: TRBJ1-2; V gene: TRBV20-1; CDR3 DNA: TGCAGTGCTAGAACCCGAAGGGGGGAACTATGGGGGACTAGAGGCTACACCTTC; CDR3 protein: CSARTRRGELWGTRGYTF
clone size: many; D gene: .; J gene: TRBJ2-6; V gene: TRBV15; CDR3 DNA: TGTGCCACCAGCAGAGACTCGGCCGTCCTGTCTGGGGCCAACGTCCTGACTTTC; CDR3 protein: CATSRDSAVLSGANVLTF
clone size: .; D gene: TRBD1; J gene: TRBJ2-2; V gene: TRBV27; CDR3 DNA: TGTGCCAGCAGTTTTGGCAGGGGGCGTTACACCGGGGAGCTGTTTTTT; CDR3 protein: CASSFGRGRYTGELFF
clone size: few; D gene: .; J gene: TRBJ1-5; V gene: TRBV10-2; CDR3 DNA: TGCGCCAGCAGTGACCGACAGGAAAATCAGCCCCAGCATTTT; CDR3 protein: CASSDRQENQPQHF
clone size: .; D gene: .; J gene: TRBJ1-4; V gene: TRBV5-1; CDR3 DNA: TGCGCCAGCAGCTTGGTGAGAGGACGACAGGTAGAAATTGAAAAACTGTTTTTT; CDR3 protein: CASSLVRGRQVEIEKLFF
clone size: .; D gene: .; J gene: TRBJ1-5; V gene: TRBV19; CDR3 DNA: TGTGCCAGCGCGGAGGGTGGAAGACAGCCCCAGCATTTT; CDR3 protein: CASAEGGRQPQHF
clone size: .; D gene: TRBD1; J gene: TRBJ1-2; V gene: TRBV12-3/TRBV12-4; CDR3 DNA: TGTGCCAGCAGGCAAGGGACAGACCCCAACTATGGCTACACCTTC; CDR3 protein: CASRQGTDPNYGYTF
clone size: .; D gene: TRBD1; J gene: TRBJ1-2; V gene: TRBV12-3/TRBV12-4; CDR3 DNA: TGTGCCACAGGGGGAACAGGGTCTAACTATGGCTACACCTTC; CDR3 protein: CATGGTGSNYGYTF
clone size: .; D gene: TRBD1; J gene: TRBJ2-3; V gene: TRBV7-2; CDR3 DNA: TGTGCCAGCACCTTCGGACAGGGGGCTATTGCGCAGTATTTT; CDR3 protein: CASTFGQGAIAQYF
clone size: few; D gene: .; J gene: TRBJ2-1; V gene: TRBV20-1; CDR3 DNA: TGCAGTGCTAGGAAGGGGAACCCCAACAATGAGCAGTTCTTC; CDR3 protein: CSARKGNPNNEQFF
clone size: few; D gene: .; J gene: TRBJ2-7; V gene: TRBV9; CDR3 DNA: TGTGCCAGCAGCGTAGCGGTCCAATCCTACGAGCAGTACTTC; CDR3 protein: CASSVAVQSYEQYF
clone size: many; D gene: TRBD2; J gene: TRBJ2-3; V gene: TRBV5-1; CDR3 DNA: TGCGCCAGCAGAAATAGCGGGGATAGCACAGATACGCAGTATTTT; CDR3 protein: CASRNSGDSTDTQYF
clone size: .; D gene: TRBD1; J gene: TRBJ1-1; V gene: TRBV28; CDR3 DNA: TGTGCCAGCAGTTTTGTATTGAGACAGGGGGCTAGAGACACTGAAGCTTTCTTT; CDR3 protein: CASSFVLRQGARDTEAFF
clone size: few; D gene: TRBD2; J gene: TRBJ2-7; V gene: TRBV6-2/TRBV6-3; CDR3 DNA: TGTGCCAGCAGTTACTCGCTAGCGGCGAGCTCCTACGAGCAGTACTTC; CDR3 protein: CASSYSLAASSYEQYF
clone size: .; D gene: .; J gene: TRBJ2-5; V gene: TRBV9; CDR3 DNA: TGTGCCAGCAGCGATACCCCCCAAGAGACCCAGTACTTC; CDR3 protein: CASSDTPQETQYF
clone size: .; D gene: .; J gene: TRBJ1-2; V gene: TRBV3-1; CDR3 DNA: TGTGCCAGCAGCCAAAGCCAGGGGCAGAGCTACACCTTC; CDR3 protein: CASSQSQGQSYTF
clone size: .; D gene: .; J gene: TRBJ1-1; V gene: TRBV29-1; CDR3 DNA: TGCAGCGCCGTCCAGGGATGGGACACTGAAGCTTTCTTT; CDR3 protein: CSAVQGWDTEAFF
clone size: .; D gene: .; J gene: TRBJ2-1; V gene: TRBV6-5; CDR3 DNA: TGTGCCAGCAGTTACTGGGCAGCCCACAATGAGCAGTTCTTC; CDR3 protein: CASSYWAAHNEQFF
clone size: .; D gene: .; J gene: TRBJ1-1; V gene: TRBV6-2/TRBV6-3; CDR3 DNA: TGTGCCAGCCACCGGGACGGAAACACTGAAGCTTTCTTT; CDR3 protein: CASHRDGNTEAFF
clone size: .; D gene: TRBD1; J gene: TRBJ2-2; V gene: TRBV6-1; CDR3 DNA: TGTGCCAGTACCTTGGGACAGGGGTGGAACGGGGAGCTGTTTTTT; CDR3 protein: CASTLGQGWNGELFF
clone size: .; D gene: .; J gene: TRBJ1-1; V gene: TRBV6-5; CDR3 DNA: TGTGCCAGCAGCTGGTTACCTTGGAGGGAGGGGGTGAACACTGAAGCTTTCTTT; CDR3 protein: CASSWLPWREGVNTEAFF
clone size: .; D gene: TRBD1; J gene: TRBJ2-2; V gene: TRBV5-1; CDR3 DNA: TGCGCCAGCAGCTTGCGGACAGGGGGCGCCGGGGAGCTGTTTTTT; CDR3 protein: CASSLRTGGAGELFF
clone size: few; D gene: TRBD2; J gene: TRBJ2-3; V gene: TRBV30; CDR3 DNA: TGTGCCTCCCCCGGGACTAGCCCCCGCACAGATACGCAGTATTTT; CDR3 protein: CASPGTSPRTDTQYF
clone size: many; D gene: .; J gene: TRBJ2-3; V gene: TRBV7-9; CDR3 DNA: TGTGCCAGCCAAGTGGGTCCCACAGATACGCAGTATTTT; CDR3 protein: CASQVGPTDTQYF
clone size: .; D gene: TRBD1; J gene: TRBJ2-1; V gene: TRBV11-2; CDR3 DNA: TGTGCCAGCAGCCGCGACAGGGGAGATGAGCAGTTCTTC; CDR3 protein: CASSRDRGDEQFF
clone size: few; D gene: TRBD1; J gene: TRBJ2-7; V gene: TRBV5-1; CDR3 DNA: TGCGCCAGCAGCCTAGGGGGCGGTAACTACGAGCAGTACTTC; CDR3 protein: CASSLGGGNYEQYF
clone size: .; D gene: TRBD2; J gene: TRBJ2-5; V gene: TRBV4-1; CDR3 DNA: TGCGCCAGCAGCCAAGTGGGATCCGCGGGGGATCAGGGGACCCAGTACTTC; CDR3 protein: CASSQVGSAGDQGTQYF
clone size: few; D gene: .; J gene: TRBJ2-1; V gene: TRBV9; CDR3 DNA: TGTGCCAGCGGACTACAGGGCAGCCCATCCTACAATGAGCAGTTCTTC; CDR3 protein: CASGLQGSPSYNEQFF
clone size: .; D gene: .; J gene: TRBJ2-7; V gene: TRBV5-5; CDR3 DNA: TGTGCCAGCAGCTTAGCGGAAACCTACGAGCAGTACTTC; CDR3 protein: CASSLAETYEQYF
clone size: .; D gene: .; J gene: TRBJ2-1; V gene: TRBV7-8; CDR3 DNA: TGTGCCAGCAGCTTAAATTTAGGGAATGAGCAGTTCTTC; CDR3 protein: CASSLNLGNEQFF
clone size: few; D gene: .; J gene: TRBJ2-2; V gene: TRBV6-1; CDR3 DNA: TGTGCCAGCAGGGGCGGCCCATCTTATGCCACCCTTTTCGGGGAGCTGTTTTTT; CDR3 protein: CASRGGPSYATLFGELFF
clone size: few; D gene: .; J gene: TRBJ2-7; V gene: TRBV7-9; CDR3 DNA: TGTGCCAGCAGCTTATCAGGGGATCTTGCGGCCGAGCAGTACTTC; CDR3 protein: CASSLSGDLAAEQYF
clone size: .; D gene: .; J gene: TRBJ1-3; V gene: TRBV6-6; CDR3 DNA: TGTGCCAGCATATCTCCCATCGGGGGAAACACCATATATTTT; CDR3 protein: CASISPIGGNTIYF